A selection of T cell receptor beta chains follows, all from one sample in a study of blood T cell repertoires in COVID-19. Measured with immunoSEQ multiplex PCR; TCRdb has only the in-frame clones, and not every one. The sample includes more than 300,000 clones, 88% of them seen just once. What was sequenced was peripheral blood. These receptors were obtained from a woman aged 70 to 79 with COVID-19, enrolled during active disease. Each CDR3 is given with its conserved first and last residue.

j_gene: TRBJ2-3; v_gene: TRBV9; CDR3aa: CASSVVGSGRTDTQYF
j_gene: TRBJ2-1; v_gene: TRBV3-1/TRBV3-2; CDR3aa: CASSPMTGLGNEQFF
j_gene: TRBJ1-2; v_gene: TRBV19; CDR3aa: CASSPRVSTGIGYTF
j_gene: TRBJ1-6; v_gene: TRBV9; CDR3aa: CASSPEGSSYNSPLHF
j_gene: TRBJ2-5; v_gene: TRBV5-1; CDR3aa: CASSTRDPSGETQYF
j_gene: TRBJ2-7; v_gene: TRBV29-1; CDR3aa: CSVNDRGVSYEQYF
j_gene: TRBJ2-1; v_gene: TRBV12-3/TRBV12-4; CDR3aa: CASSEVNEQFF
j_gene: TRBJ1-2; v_gene: TRBV4-1; CDR3aa: CASSHTGRNGYTF
j_gene: TRBJ1-4; v_gene: TRBV2; CDR3aa: CASSDGQGGFVEKLFF
j_gene: TRBJ1-6; v_gene: TRBV2; CDR3aa: CASRTGNHSPLHF
j_gene: TRBJ1-2; v_gene: TRBV28; CDR3aa: CASSLLYPGQGTNGYTF
j_gene: TRBJ2-7; v_gene: TRBV2; CDR3aa: CASSRAQGPEQYF
j_gene: TRBJ1-3; v_gene: TRBV2; CDR3aa: CARGGSSGNTIYF
j_gene: TRBJ1-2; v_gene: TRBV5-1; CDR3aa: CASSRDRDGYTF
j_gene: TRBJ1-1; v_gene: TRBV5-1; CDR3aa: CASSLQGGRNTEAFF
j_gene: TRBJ2-2; v_gene: TRBV27; CDR3aa: CASSPDDSNTGELFF
j_gene: TRBJ1-2; v_gene: TRBV19; CDR3aa: CASAPLFNYGYTF
j_gene: TRBJ2-7; v_gene: TRBV11-2; CDR3aa: CASSSPAYREKTYEQYF
j_gene: TRBJ1-2; v_gene: TRBV29-1; CDR3aa: CSVGTGGIGGYTF
j_gene: TRBJ1-2; v_gene: TRBV27; CDR3aa: CASKTRDTPNYGYTF
j_gene: TRBJ2-1; v_gene: TRBV7-9; CDR3aa: CASSFTRGAYNEQFF
j_gene: TRBJ1-1; v_gene: TRBV4-2; CDR3aa: CASSHPRQGKNTEAFF
j_gene: TRBJ1-6; v_gene: TRBV27; CDR3aa: CASSLRAGAPFSPLHF
j_gene: TRBJ2-1; v_gene: TRBV5-1; CDR3aa: CASSGDRGYNEQFF